This is a list of T cell receptor beta chains from one sample in a study of blood T cell repertoires in COVID-19. Profiling relied on immunoSEQ multiplex PCR, and the TCRdb table lists in-frame clones only, not all of them. The table shows some 43,000 clones, with over 65% occurring only once. The specimen was peripheral blood. The receptors were sampled from a man in his fifties or sixties with active or convalescent COVID-19. Both conserved end residues are part of each CDR3. A D gene is named only where the DNA matches it firmly. Size is omitted from some rows. Given values are once, few, many or a class for expanded clones.

V,size,D,J,CDR3,DNA
TRBV30,NA,TRBD1,TRBJ1-5,CAWSGSGQGLYSNQPQHF,TGTGCCTGGAGCGGTTCGGGACAGGGCCTATATAGCAATCAGCCCCAGCATTTT
TRBV28,NA,NA,TRBJ1-2,CASGGSSGYTF,TGTGCCAGCGGAGGTAGTAGCGGCTACACCTTC
TRBV2,NA,TRBD1,TRBJ1-5,CASRRTGGDQPQHF,TGTGCCAGCAGGAGGACAGGGGGAGATCAGCCCCAGCATTTT
TRBV19,NA,NA,TRBJ1-4,CASSIQGKGEKLFF,TGTGCCAGTAGTATTCAGGGAAAGGGTGAAAAACTGTTTTTT
TRBV5-6,NA,NA,TRBJ1-2,CASSLEQGTYGYTF,TGTGCCAGCAGCTTGGAGCAGGGGACCTATGGCTACACCTTC
TRBV5-6,NA,NA,TRBJ2-7,CASSLVSRWNYEQYF,TGTGCCAGCAGCTTGGTTTCCAGGTGGAACTACGAGCAGTACTTC
TRBV3-1/TRBV3-2,NA,NA,TRBJ2-7,CASSQGRGPYEQYF,TGTGCCAGCAGCCAAGGGCGGGGTCCCTACGAGCAGTACTTC
TRBV5-4,NA,TRBD1,TRBJ1-2,CASSGLTGDHGYTF,TGTGCCAGCAGCGGGTTGACAGGGGACCATGGCTACACCTTC
TRBV6-5,NA,NA,TRBJ1-2,CASSYSSGGDGYTF,TGTGCCAGCAGTTACTCATCGGGGGGGGATGGCTACACCTTC
TRBV10-2,NA,NA,TRBJ1-5,CASSVGGANQPQHF,TGCGCCAGCAGTGTAGGGGGGGCAAATCAGCCCCAGCATTTT
TRBV2,NA,NA,TRBJ1-1,CASSDPGMSEAFF,TGTGCCAGCAGTGATCCAGGGATGTCTGAAGCTTTCTTT
TRBV6-5,NA,TRBD1,TRBJ2-7,CASSYGQGVAEQYF,TGTGCCAGCAGTTACGGACAGGGGGTCGCCGAGCAGTACTTC
TRBV3-1/TRBV3-2,NA,NA,TRBJ2-1,CASTRDQPDNEQFF,TGTGCCAGCACGCGGGACCAGCCTGACAATGAGCAGTTCTTC
TRBV12-3/TRBV12-4,NA,NA,TRBJ1-1,CASSGLVNTEAFF,TGTGCCAGCAGCGGACTGGTGAACACTGAAGCTTTCTTT
TRBV6-6,NA,TRBD1,TRBJ2-2,CASSYSGQGELFF,TGTGCCAGCAGTTACTCGGGACAGGGGGAGCTGTTTTTT
TRBV9,NA,NA,TRBJ1-6,CASSVGQSWNSPLHF,TGTGCCAGCAGCGTAGGACAGAGCTGGAATTCACCCCTCCACTTT
TRBV14,once,NA,TRBJ1-3,CASSRTAGNTIYF,TGTGCCAGCAGCCGTACAGCTGGAAACACCATATATTTT
TRBV25-1,NA,NA,TRBJ1-4,CASSEEGPWGEKLFF,TGTGCCAGCAGTGAGGAGGGACCGTGGGGTGAAAAACTGTTTTTT